This T cell receptor beta chain comes out of a study of CD8+ T cells in alopecia areata. Trimming stripped 3 bases from V and 6 bases from J, with 4 bases between. This CDR3 has 11 residues. The germline gives CDR1 LNHDA, CDR2 SQIVND (reference sequence). Following extraction, RNA underwent reverse transcription to cDNA, which served as the sequencing template. The repertoire was sequenced with immunoSEQ multiplex PCR; TCRdb's copy has only in-frame clones and lacks some. The sample carries about 150,000 clones, 55% recorded once. Whole-study findings and limits: Clonality was higher in lesional than normal scalp, especially in alopecia totalis/universalis.

To note about this clone: Its cognate antigen is unknown. The sample contains more than one DNA sequence encoding this CDR3.

Material for sequencing was CD4+ T cells sorted from blood. This sequence was found in a human donor in good health. V is TRBV19 and J is TRBJ2-3; unclear D gene. The CDR3 nucleotides are TGTGCCAGTAGTATCCTGGATACGCAGTATTTT. This sequence encodes CASSILDTQYF.